The text below deals with one T cell receptor beta chain. Sequencing was performed with immunoSEQ multiplex PCR; in TCRdb, only in-frame clones are kept and a portion is missing. The sample shows around 42,000 clones, roughly 90% of them seen only once. These data belong to a study of blood T cell repertoires in COVID-19. Germline V CDR1 and CDR2: SGHAT, FQDESV (reference sequence). The CDR3 extends over 14 amino acids. Losses at the gene ends were 4 bases for V and 3 bases for J; bases not matched to a gene: 3. The source is a man in his fifties with active COVID-19. Sequencing input: peripheral blood. V gene TRBV11-1 combines with J gene TRBJ1-1, with 9 positions matching TRBD1. The CDR3 bases are TGTGCCAGCAGCTCTGGACAGGGGTACACTGAAGCTTTCTTT. Translation: CASSSGQGYTEAFF.